The subject of this entry is one TCR beta chain. This entry comes from a study of TIL therapy for anti-PD-1-resistant metastatic lung cancer. The overall study: Tumors had a median PD-L1 proportion score of 6%.

Time point described: pre-treatment sample, taken before nivolumab and TIL therapy. The tumor samples were excised metastases, mostly pleural nodules or supraclavicular lymph nodes. Progressing patients received lymphodepletion, expanded TIL infusion and IL-2. The libraries were made with immunoSEQ v3. Sequencing depth was around 2.2 million read pairs for survey level, about 5-6 million for deep. Only in-frame clones appear in the TCRdb table, and some are missing; sequencing was by immunoSEQ multiplex PCR. The sample consists of about 6,300 clones, about 61% of them appearing once. The V gene's germline CDR1 is MGHRA and CDR2 YSYEKL. CDR3 length equals 16 residues. The V segment lost 1 base and the J segment 2 bases; nucleotides outside the gene matches: 7.

This TCR came from a person aged 25 to 85 with non-small cell lung cancer. Sample: tumor tissue, taken at baseline. The chain combines TRBV4-1 with TRBJ2-5, with 7 bases aligning to TRBD2. CDR3 bases: TGCGCCAGCAGCCAAGTTGACGCGGGGGTTCAAGAGACCCAGTACTTC. This gives the protein CASSQVDAGVQETQYF.